This TCR beta chain originates from a study of blood T cell repertoires in COVID-19. Study-level background: Sample material is recorded as cDNA or gDNA derived from T cells, B-cell-depleted T cells, or PBMCs.

This clone was seen more than once but under ten times. Profiling relied on immunoSEQ multiplex PCR, and the TCRdb table lists in-frame clones only, not all of them. The sample yields roughly 110,000 clones, 76% seen once. The source is an older man with COVID-19, enrolled during active disease. Sequenced: peripheral blood.

CDR3 region: CASSPREGGAQYF. The CDR3 region has the DNA TGTGCCAGCAGCCCTAGGGAGGGGGGGGCCCAGTACTTC. The V call is TRBV7-2, the J call TRBJ2-5; D possibly corresponds to TRBD2 (7 bases). The CDR3 extends over 13 amino acids. V gave up 5 bases and J gave up 9 bases, with 16 bases separating them. Looked up from germline, CDR1 is SGHTA and CDR2 is FQGNSA.